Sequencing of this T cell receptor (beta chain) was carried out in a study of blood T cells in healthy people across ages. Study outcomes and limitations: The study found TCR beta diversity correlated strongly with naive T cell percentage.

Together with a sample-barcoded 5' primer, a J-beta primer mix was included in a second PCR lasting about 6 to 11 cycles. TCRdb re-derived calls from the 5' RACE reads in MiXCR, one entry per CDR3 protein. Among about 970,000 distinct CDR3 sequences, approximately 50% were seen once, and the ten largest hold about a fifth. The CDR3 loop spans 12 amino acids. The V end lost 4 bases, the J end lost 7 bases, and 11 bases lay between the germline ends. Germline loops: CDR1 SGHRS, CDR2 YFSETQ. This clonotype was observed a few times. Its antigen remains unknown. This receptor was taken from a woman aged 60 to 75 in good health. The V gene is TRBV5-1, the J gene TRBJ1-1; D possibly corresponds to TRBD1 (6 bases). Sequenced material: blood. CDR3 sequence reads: CASSTGAVEAFF. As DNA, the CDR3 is TGCGCCAGCAGCACGGGGGCAGTTGAAGCTTTCTTT.